These 8 T cell receptor beta chains share one sample of origin, sequenced in a study of T-cell reconstitution after alpha-beta-depleted transplantation in children (dated by TCRdb to the mid-2010s). The library was prepared using PCR. The sample was run on an Illumina HiSeq 2500. Molecular barcoding was employed in the preparation of TCR libraries, with unique molecular identifiers being used to normalize TCRbeta repertoire quantification. TCRdb passed the public sequencing reads through fastp at Q25 and MiXCR, retaining productive beta sequences. Under each unique CDR3 protein, matching rows form one entry showing the most common genes and DNA. The sample table shows roughly 400,000 distinct CDR3 sequences, and about 40% are seen once. The ten top clones hold roughly 27% of the sample. The treatment or condition label for this specimen denotes: allogeneic hematopoietic cell transplantation with graft depleted of TCRalphabeta T cells and CD19 B cells.

Material: PBMCs, obtained before TCRalphabeta/CD19-depleted stem cell transplant. These receptors were taken from a girl aged 2-9 years with aplastic anemia, due to receive a stem cell transplant.

The chain recombines TRBV28 with TRBJ1-5; D gene unclear. This CDR3 is built from 15 residues. The V gene's germline CDR1 is MDHEN and CDR2 SYDVKM. V shed 2 bases and J shed 2 bases, with 10 bases lying between them. As DNA, the CDR3 is TGTGCCAGCAGTTTAGGGATTTGGGGCAATCAGCCCCAGCATTTT. The encoded protein is CASSLGIWGNQPQHF.

V is TRBV6-5 and J is TRBJ1-1, with D perhaps TRBD1 (5 bases). Deletions cut 4 bases from V and 6 bases from J, with 15 bases between. There are 14 residues in the CDR3. Germline CDR1 and CDR2: MNHEY and SVGAGI. The CDR3 sequence is CASSSLTVSAEAFF. DNA for the CDR3: TGTGCCAGCAGTTCACTGACAGTCTCCGCTGAAGCTTTCTTT.

The V call is TRBV20-1, the J call TRBJ1-1; the D gene is possibly TRBD1 (5 bases). Germline V CDR1 and CDR2: DFQATT, SNEGSKA (reference sequence). V lost 3 bases and J lost 10, with 12 bases in between. The CDR3 is 11 amino acids. The CDR3, as DNA: TGCAGTGCTAGTTTAGCCGGGGGAGCTTTCTTT. Translated, it gives CSASLAGGAFF.

A few counts support this clonotype. The chain joins TRBV12-3 or TRBV12-4 to TRBJ1-2; D remains unclear. V was trimmed by 3 bases and J by 2 bases, leaving 13 bases between them. This CDR3 is 15 amino acids long. The CDR3 DNA reads TGTGCCAGCAGTTTTTCGGGCCGCTTGAACTATGGCTACACCTTC. Residues: CASSFSGRLNYGYTF.

This clonotype has just a few counts. The rearrangement uses TRBV7-9 and TRBJ2-7; tentatively, D is TRBD1 (6 bases). Germline assignment: CDR1 SEHNR and CDR2 FQNEAQ (reference sequence). CDR3 length: 14 amino acids. V was clipped by 5 bases and J by 3 bases, with 14 bases between them. This CDR3 is CASSLPGEYYEQYF. CDR3 DNA: TGTGCCAGCAGCCTACCAGGGGAGTACTACGAGCAGTACTTC.

This clonotype was detected only a few times. The V call is TRBV19, the J call TRBJ2-4, with TRBD2 matching over 11 bases. In germline, CDR1 is LNHDA, CDR2 SQIVND (reference sequence). The junction had 3 bases not matched to a gene; V was cut back by 5 bases and J by 9 bases. This CDR3 contains 13 residues. The CDR3 DNA sequence: TGTGCCAGTAGTGATAGCGGGAGGGTCATTCAGTACTTC. Its translation: CASSDSGRVIQYF.

This chain connects TRBV15 to TRBJ1-1; 9 nucleotides agree with TRBD1. The CDR3 has 13 amino acids. The ends lost 5 bases at V and 6 bases at J; junction bases unmatched: 4. CDR1 is LNHNV and CDR2 is YYDKDF in the germline V gene (reference sequence). CDR3 region: CATSWGQGPEAFF. CDR3 bases: TGTGCCACCAGCTGGGGACAGGGCCCTGAAGCTTTCTTT.

The rearrangement uses TRBV4-2 and TRBJ1-5; D unclear. Trimming stripped 0 bases from V and 0 bases from J, with 18 bases between. The CDR3 loop spans 19 amino acids. Germline CDR1 and CDR2: LGHNA and YNFKEQ. The CDR3 here is CASSQDAGGRGYSNQPQHF. Here the CDR3 DNA reads TGTGCCAGCAGCCAAGATGCCGGAGGCCGGGGTTATAGCAATCAGCCCCAGCATTTT.